This is a list of T cell receptor beta chains from one sample in a study of blood T cell repertoires in COVID-19. Method: immunoSEQ multiplex PCR; TCRdb's copy keeps in-frame clones and lacks some. The table lists some 50,000 clones, over 75% of them singletons, with 3.5% in the top ten. Sequencing was done on a sample of peripheral blood. The receptors here all came from a human donor in a cohort sampled during active COVID-19. Each CDR3 is given with its conserved first and last residue. Each record gives: CDR3 protein, CDR3 DNA, clone size, D gene, J gene, V gene. A D gene is named only where the DNA matches it firmly. Expanded clones get a size class; other rows say once, few or many, or leave the size out.

CDR3 protein: CASSIGGTGGWDEQFF
CDR3 DNA: TGTGCCAGTAGTATTGGGGGGACAGGGGGCTGGGATGAGCAGTTCTTC
clone size: .
D gene: TRBD1
J gene: TRBJ2-1
V gene: TRBV19

CDR3 protein: CASSLGHMNTEAFF
CDR3 DNA: TGTGCCAGCTCACTAGGACATATGAACACTGAAGCTTTCTTT
clone size: few
D gene: .
J gene: TRBJ1-1
V gene: TRBV18

CDR3 protein: CATSRDLGVRAHF
CDR3 DNA: TGTGCCACCAGCAGAGATCTAGGGGTAAGGGCGCATTTT
clone size: .
D gene: .
J gene: TRBJ1-5
V gene: TRBV15

CDR3 protein: CASRPAGLNQPQHF
CDR3 DNA: TGTGCCAGCAGACCCGCCGGTCTCAATCAGCCCCAGCATTTT
clone size: .
D gene: .
J gene: TRBJ1-5
V gene: TRBV27

CDR3 protein: CASSPGQAAEKLFF
CDR3 DNA: TGTGCCAGCAGCCCGGGACAGGCGGCCGAAAAACTGTTTTTT
clone size: once
D gene: TRBD1
J gene: TRBJ1-4
V gene: TRBV3-1/TRBV3-2

CDR3 protein: CASSDAGTSGGYNEQFF
CDR3 DNA: TGTGCCAGTAGTGACGCCGGGACTAGCGGGGGCTACAATGAGCAGTTCTTC
clone size: .
D gene: TRBD2
J gene: TRBJ2-1
V gene: TRBV19

CDR3 protein: CATSDPGQGGNEQFF
CDR3 DNA: TGTGCCACCAGTGACCCCGGACAGGGGGGCAATGAGCAGTTCTTC
clone size: .
D gene: TRBD1
J gene: TRBJ2-1
V gene: TRBV24-1

CDR3 protein: CASSITGTYEQYF
CDR3 DNA: TGTGCCAGTAGTATAACAGGTACCTACGAGCAGTACTTC
clone size: .
D gene: .
J gene: TRBJ2-7
V gene: TRBV19

CDR3 protein: CASSEAGTHPIQPQHF
CDR3 DNA: TGTGCCAGCAGTGAAGCAGGGACACATCCTATCCAGCCCCAGCATTTT
clone size: .
D gene: .
J gene: TRBJ1-5
V gene: TRBV6-1

CDR3 protein: CASSPDRLNTEAFF
CDR3 DNA: TGTGCCAGCTCACCCGACAGATTGAACACTGAAGCTTTCTTT
clone size: once
D gene: .
J gene: TRBJ1-1
V gene: TRBV18

CDR3 protein: CASSLGASVNSPLHF
CDR3 DNA: TGTGCCAGCAGCTTAGGTGCCAGCGTAAATTCACCCCTCCACTTT
clone size: .
D gene: .
J gene: TRBJ1-6
V gene: TRBV7-2

CDR3 protein: CASGLYLAGVYAGELFF
CDR3 DNA: TGTGCTAGTGGTTTGTACCTAGCGGGAGTTTATGCCGGGGAGCTGTTTTTT
clone size: .
D gene: TRBD2
J gene: TRBJ2-2
V gene: TRBV12-5

CDR3 protein: CATEQGAGGYTF
CDR3 DNA: TGTGCCACCGAACAGGGGGCGGGTGGCTACACCTTC
clone size: .
D gene: TRBD1
J gene: TRBJ1-2
V gene: TRBV19

CDR3 protein: CASSPNSLYEQYF
CDR3 DNA: TGTGCCAGCTCACCCAACAGTCTCTACGAGCAGTACTTC
clone size: .
D gene: .
J gene: TRBJ2-7
V gene: TRBV18

CDR3 protein: CASSLRGRETQYF
CDR3 DNA: TGCGCCAGCAGCTTGAGGGGTCGGGAGACCCAGTACTTC
clone size: .
D gene: .
J gene: TRBJ2-5
V gene: TRBV5-1

CDR3 protein: CASSLWQGTNEAFF
CDR3 DNA: TGTGCCAGCAGTTTATGGCAGGGGACAAATGAAGCTTTCTTT
clone size: once
D gene: .
J gene: TRBJ1-1
V gene: TRBV28

CDR3 protein: CASSQGWTGSAF
CDR3 DNA: TGTGCCAGCAGCCAAGGATGGACAGGGTCCGCCTTC
clone size: .
D gene: TRBD1
J gene: TRBJ1-2
V gene: TRBV3-1/TRBV3-2

CDR3 protein: CASALRSATNEKLFF
CDR3 DNA: TGCGCCAGCGCCCTTCGGAGCGCAACTAATGAAAAACTGTTTTTT
clone size: .
D gene: .
J gene: TRBJ1-4
V gene: TRBV5-1

CDR3 protein: CASSSRTGGDYNEQFF
CDR3 DNA: TGTGCCAGCAGCTCAAGGACAGGGGGAGACTACAATGAGCAGTTCTTC
clone size: .
D gene: TRBD1
J gene: TRBJ2-1
V gene: TRBV11-3

CDR3 protein: CASSYPREGDGKTGMNEQFF
CDR3 DNA: TGTGCCAGCAGTTACCCGAGAGAGGGGGACGGAAAGACAGGTATGAATGAGCAGTTCTTC
clone size: .
D gene: .
J gene: TRBJ2-1
V gene: TRBV6-2/TRBV6-3

CDR3 protein: CASSANQRQGVYEQYF
CDR3 DNA: TGTGCCAGCTCCGCAAACCAGCGACAGGGCGTATACGAGCAGTACTTC
clone size: .
D gene: TRBD1
J gene: TRBJ2-7
V gene: TRBV18

CDR3 protein: CASSSLGGRTGELFF
CDR3 DNA: TGTGCCAGCAGCAGCCTAGGGGGTCGCACCGGGGAGCTGTTTTTT
clone size: .
D gene: .
J gene: TRBJ2-2
V gene: TRBV7-3

CDR3 protein: CASAALPRYYGYTF
CDR3 DNA: TGTGCCAGCGCGGCCCTACCAAGGTACTATGGCTACACCTTC
clone size: few
D gene: .
J gene: TRBJ1-2
V gene: TRBV7-9

CDR3 protein: CASRLQGANQPQHF
CDR3 DNA: TGTGCCAGCAGATTACAGGGGGCGAATCAGCCCCAGCATTTT
clone size: .
D gene: TRBD1
J gene: TRBJ1-5
V gene: TRBV6-5

CDR3 protein: CASNQGATAHTEAFF
CDR3 DNA: TGTGCCAGCAACCAGGGGGCAACGGCGCACACTGAAGCTTTCTTT
clone size: .
D gene: .
J gene: TRBJ1-1
V gene: TRBV21-1